A single sample gave rise to the 29 T cell receptor beta chains below, sequenced in a study of cytomegalovirus exposure and HLA in healthy donors. The PCR made use of 60 Vbeta and 13 Jbeta primers. Profiled with immunoSEQ multiplex PCR; TCRdb holds only in-frame clones, not every one. The profile shows more than 140,000 clones, just under 85% of them singletons. The sequencing input was PBMCs. These receptors were collected from a woman aged 40-49 years in good health and CMV-seronegative.

The chain employs TRBV19 and TRBJ2-7; 8 bases map to TRBD2. After removal of 3 bases from V and 2 bases from J, the junction contained 3 bases not matched to a gene. This CDR3 comprises 14 residues. CDR1 and CDR2 from the germline V gene are LNHDA and SQIVND (reference sequence). CDR3 loop: CASSIPGRAYEQYF. DNA of the CDR3: TGTGCCAGTAGTATCCCCGGGAGGGCCTACGAGCAGTACTTC.

V and J are TRBV10-1 and TRBJ2-7, with TRBD2 as a possible D gene (5 bases). Germline values: CDR1 WNHNN, CDR2 SYGVQD (reference sequence). The CDR3 contains 17 residues. V lost 4 bases, J lost 0 bases, and 19 bases lay in between. The CDR3, as DNA: TGCGCCAGCAGTGCTGTTCGCACACGGGGAAGCTCCTACGAGCAGTACTTC. It is translated as CASSAVRTRGSSYEQYF.

The chain joins TRBV9 to TRBJ2-1; possibly TRBD1 for D (6 bases). The CDR3 spans 19 residues. Trimming removed 0 bases from V and 2 bases from J, with 21 bases in between. Germline V gives CDR1 SGDLS, CDR2 YYNGEE. The chain's CDR3 is CASSVGRYISRDTYNEQFF. DNA of the CDR3: TGTGCCAGCAGCGTAGGAAGGTATATTTCCCGGGACACCTACAATGAGCAGTTCTTC.

The V and J genes are TRBV27 and TRBJ2-1; D is ambiguous. Deletions cut 5 bases from V and 6 bases from J, with 5 bases between. Germline V gene data show CDR1 as MNHEY and CDR2 as SMNVEV (reference sequence). This CDR3 comprises 11 residues. CDR3 nucleotide sequence: TGTGCCAGCAGTCTCCTCAATGAGCAGTTCTTC. This encodes CASSLLNEQFF.

V gene TRBV5-8 combines with J gene TRBJ1-4, with a tentative D call TRBD1 (5 bases). The germline V gene encodes CDR1 SGHTS and CDR2 YDEGEE. The CDR3 extends over 14 amino acids. Between the trimmed V and J ends, which lost 3 bases and 3 bases, there was a span of 9 bases. The CDR3 DNA reads TGTGCCAGCAGCTACCAGGGTTCTAATGAAAAACTGTTTTTT. Translated: CASSYQGSNEKLFF.

The chain employs TRBV10-3 and TRBJ2-5; D possibly corresponds to TRBD1 (5 bases). Germline assignment: CDR1 ENHRY and CDR2 SYGVKD. V gave up 5 bases and J gave up 2 bases, with 6 bases separating them. This CDR3 region has 12 residues. As DNA, the CDR3 is TGTGCCATCAGTCGACAGCAAGAGACCCAGTACTTC. This translates into CAISRQQETQYF.

The sample holds a few counts of this clone. This sequence joins TRBV7-9 and TRBJ1-2, with TRBD1 matching over 8 bases. Trimming took 3 bases from V and 8 from J; bases not matched to a gene: 5. Germline V gene lookup returns CDR1 SEHNR and CDR2 FQNEAQ (reference sequence). The CDR3 consists of 13 residues. Written as DNA, the CDR3 is TGTGCCAGCAGCTTTGGACAGGGCGAGGGCTACACCTTC. Translated: CASSFGQGEGYTF.

The chain links TRBV9 to TRBJ2-3, with D tentatively TRBD1 (5 bases). This CDR3 contains 17 residues. The V end was cut by 3 bases, the J end by 0 bases, with 17 bases between. Looked up from germline, CDR1 is SGDLS and CDR2 is YYNGEE. DNA for the CDR3: TGTGCCAGCAGCGGGGATCCCCAGGGAAGGAGCACAGATACGCAGTATTTT. Protein sequence: CASSGDPQGRSTDTQYF.

The chain combines TRBV11-2 with TRBJ2-7, with D hard to call. Looked up from germline, CDR1 is SGHAT and CDR2 is FQNNGV. The CDR3 length is 13 residues. V lost 6 bases to trimming and J lost 6 bases, with 15 bases between them. This CDR3 reads CASSPEVTLEQYF. In DNA, the CDR3 is TGTGCCAGCAGTCCTGAGGTGACCCTCGAGCAGTACTTC.

The chain recombines TRBV19 with TRBJ1-5; the D gene is possibly TRBD1 (5 bases). The CDR3 is made up of 14 amino acids. Germline V lookup: CDR1 LNHDA, CDR2 SQIVND (reference sequence). Trimming took off 7 bases at V and 4 bases at J, with 14 bases between the two ends. CDR3 protein: CASTHQGLNQPQHF. CDR3 in DNA: TGTGCCAGTACCCATCAGGGTTTAAATCAGCCCCAGCATTTT.

The genes are TRBV6-4 and TRBJ2-3, with 10 bases lining up with TRBD2. Losses at the gene ends were 4 bases for V and 6 bases for J; bases not matched to a gene: 4. The V gene's germline CDR1 is MRHNA and CDR2 SNTAGT. This CDR3 spans 14 amino acids. The DNA for the CDR3 is TGTGCCAGCAGTGTGGCTAGCGGGAGTGATACGCAGTATTTT. Translating it yields CASSVASGSDTQYF.

This clone was found a few times. This chain connects TRBV19 to TRBJ2-2; TRBD2 matches at 8 bases. The CDR3 is made up of 16 amino acids. Germline CDR1 LNHDA, CDR2 SQIVND (reference sequence). V lost 5 bases, J lost 6 bases, and 11 bases stayed unmatched. The chain's CDR3 is CASSAPGLDIPGELFF. The CDR3 nucleotides are TGTGCCAGTAGTGCACCGGGACTAGACATCCCCGGGGAGCTGTTTTTT.

The chain joins TRBV7-2 to TRBJ2-5, with D perhaps TRBD2 (6 bases). The germline V gene has CDR1 SGHTA and CDR2 FQGNSA. The CDR3 is made up of 16 amino acids. The V end lost 5 bases, the J end lost 5 bases, and 21 bases lay between the germline ends. The chain's CDR3 is CASSGGTFAGQETQYF. The DNA for the CDR3 is TGTGCCAGCAGCGGCGGGACGTTCGCAGGTCAGGAGACCCAGTACTTC. The variable domain in full, with the rest retrieved from reference TRBV7-2 and TRBJ2-5, is GAGVSQSPSNKVTEKGKDVELRCDPISGHTALYWYRQSLGQGLEFLIYFQGNSAPDKSGLPSDRFSAERTGGSVSTLTIQRTQQEDSAVYLCASSGGTFAGQETQYFGPGTRLLVL.

The chain employs TRBV27 and TRBJ2-1, with TRBD1 matching over 9 bases. CDR1 is MNHEY, CDR2 SMNVEV, per germline (reference sequence). This CDR3 region has 17 residues. The V gene end was trimmed by 7 bases and the J gene end by 5 bases; junction bases not matched to a gene: 15. The CDR3 nucleotides read TGTGCCAGCACCCTCGGGACAGGGAGCATGGTTGACAATGAGCAGTTCTTC. Translation: CASTLGTGSMVDNEQFF.

The chain joins TRBV7-8 to TRBJ2-2; D is unclear. V was pared by 3 bases and J by 4 bases, with 12 bases between. The V gene's germline CDR1 is SGHVS and CDR2 FQNEAQ. The CDR3 totals 15 residues. CDR3 sequence: CASSLARSPTGELFF. The CDR3 DNA reads TGTGCCAGCAGCTTGGCTAGGTCCCCCACCGGGGAGCTGTTTTTT.

The CDR3 DNA reads TGTGCCAGCAGCGCCGGGACATCCTCCTACGAGCAGTACTTC. It encodes CASSAGTSSYEQYF. The chain carries TRBV9 and TRBJ2-7; D may be TRBD1 (6 bases). The CDR3 is made up of 14 amino acids. Germline V gene sequence: CDR1 SGDLS, CDR2 YYNGEE. Trimming left V 3 bases short and J 0 bases short, with 10 bases between.

The chain combines TRBV28 with TRBJ2-2, with D tentatively TRBD1 (6 bases). The V end was cut by 0 bases, the J end by 4 bases, with 9 bases between. Germline V gene sequence: CDR1 MDHEN, CDR2 SYDVKM. This CDR3 has 15 residues. CDR3 protein: CASSLWTGSTGELFF. Here the CDR3 DNA reads TGTGCCAGCAGTTTATGGACAGGTAGCACCGGGGAGCTGTTTTTT.

V gene TRBV28 combines with J gene TRBJ2-1; 8 bases are a match to TRBD2. Germline V CDR1 and CDR2: MDHEN, SYDVKM. This CDR3 has 15 residues. The V and J ends lost 8 bases and 4 bases, in that order; junction bases with no gene match: 10. DNA for the CDR3: TGTGCCAGCCGGGAGGGACTCCGGATTTACAATGAGCAGTTCTTC. Encoded protein: CASREGLRIYNEQFF.

On this clone itself: The junction departs from the called germline gene at one end, perhaps through a read error. The CDR3 sequence is CSSSLGDRVTETQYF. In DNA, the CDR3 is TGTTCCAGCAGCCTAGGGGACAGGGTAACCGAGACCCAGTACTTC. V usage is TRBV7-9 and J usage is TRBJ2-5; 9 bases agree with TRBD1. This CDR3 region has 15 residues. The germline V gene encodes CDR1 SEHNR and CDR2 FQNEAQ (reference sequence).

This chain joins TRBV11-2 and TRBJ2-7; TRBD2 is a possible D gene (7 bases). The CDR3 consists of 16 residues. Trimming shortened V by 8 bases and J by 7 bases, and 27 bases separated the two germline ends. Germline V gene data show CDR1 as SGHAT and CDR2 as FQNNGV. The DNA for the CDR3 is TGTGCCAGCGGTGACAGGTGGGGGGGAGTATGGGGTGAGCAGTACTTC. Translation gives CASGDRWGGVWGEQYF.

V is TRBV7-8 and J is TRBJ2-5, with D possibly being TRBD1 (5 bases). V dropped 1 base and J dropped 6 bases, with 6 bases sitting between them. Looked up from germline, CDR1 is SGHVS and CDR2 is FQNEAQ. The CDR3 is 12 residues long. CDR3 sequence reads: CASSLGGQTQYF. As DNA, the CDR3 is TGTGCCAGCAGCTTAGGGGGCCAGACCCAGTACTTC.

This chain joins TRBV29-1 and TRBJ2-1; TRBD1 might be the D (5 bases). The V end lost 7 bases, the J end lost 3 bases, and 16 bases lay between the germline ends. Germline CDR1 reads SQVTM; CDR2 reads ANQGSEA. The CDR3 loop spans 14 amino acids. Here the CDR3 DNA reads TGCAGCGCATGCCGGCAGGACAACTACAATGAGCAGTTCTTC. It is translated as CSACRQDNYNEQFF.

V usage is TRBV6-1 and J usage is TRBJ1-4, with 8 bases identical to TRBD1. The germline V gene has CDR1 MNHNS and CDR2 SASEGT. The CDR3 runs to 16 residues. The trim removed 2 bases at V and 7 bases at J, leaving 9 bases unmatched. CDR3 nucleotides: TGTGCCAGCAGTGAAACCGTGACAGGGGATGGTGAAAAACTGTTTTTT. As protein: CASSETVTGDGEKLFF.

CDR3 in amino acids: CASSSLTGYGYTF. DNA for the CDR3: TGTGCCAGCAGTTCCCTGACAGGGTATGGCTACACCTTC. The chain carries TRBV6-1 and TRBJ1-2; TRBD1 matches at 7 bases. The CDR3 runs to 13 residues. Germline CDR1 reads MNHNS; CDR2 reads SASEGT. J was trimmed by 5 bases and V by 5 bases; bases with no gene match: 5.

This chain links TRBV5-5 with TRBJ2-7; 9 nucleotides agree with TRBD1. From germline, CDR1 is SGHKS and CDR2 YYEKEE (reference sequence). There are 17 residues in the CDR3. J gave up 3 bases and V 3 bases, and 13 bases lay outside the gene matches. CDR3 sequence reads: CASSSKAFTTGGYEQYF. CDR3 in DNA: TGTGCCAGCAGCTCAAAGGCCTTTACGACAGGGGGCTACGAGCAGTACTTC.

The chain joins TRBV6-1 to TRBJ2-1, with 11 bases that match TRBD1. The J segment lost 4 bases and the V segment lost 6 bases, leaving 5 bases of the junction unmatched. Germline CDR1 MNHNS, CDR2 SASEGT. The length of the CDR3 is 15 residues. DNA for the CDR3: TGTGCCAGCAGCGGACAGGGGGCCTCTTACAATGAGCAGTTCTTC. As protein: CASSGQGASYNEQFF.

This chain uses TRBV5-6 with TRBJ2-3; 7 bases line up with TRBD1. With V trimmed by 4 bases and J by 5 bases, 7 bases remained unmatched. From germline, CDR1 is SGHDT and CDR2 YYEEEE. The CDR3 consists of 14 residues. This CDR3 is CASSKGQRIDTQYF. The CDR3 DNA reads as TGTGCCAGCAGCAAGGGACAGCGGATAGATACGCAGTATTTT.

The V and J genes are TRBV7-8 and TRBJ2-5; 8 bases match TRBD2. Germline-derived CDR1 and CDR2 are SGHVS and FQNEAQ. The CDR3 is made up of 16 amino acids. The junction had 6 bases not matched to a gene; V was cut back by 1 base and J by 2 bases. CDR3 DNA: TGTGCCAGCAGCTTAGGTGTGTTAGCGGGGCAAGAGACCCAGTACTTC. It encodes CASSLGVLAGQETQYF. The full variable domain, completed using reference TRBV7-8 and TRBJ2-5, is GAGVSQSPRYKVAKRGQDVALRCDPISGHVSLFWYQQALGQGPEFLTYFQNEAQLDKSGLPSDRFFAERPEGSVSTLKIQRTQQEDSAVYLCASSLGVLAGQETQYFGPGTRLLVL.

The genes are TRBV10-3 and TRBJ1-1, with no clear D. The CDR3 is made up of 13 amino acids. The germline V gene encodes CDR1 ENHRY and CDR2 SYGVKD. Trimming shortened V by 3 bases and J by 7 bases, and 12 bases separated the two germline ends. The CDR3 DNA reads TGTGCCATCAGTGATCCCGACACAAGTGAAGCTTTCTTT. Its protein is CAISDPDTSEAFF.